This TCR beta chain was retrieved from a study of control samples from healthy donors and cancer patients. Here immunoSEQ multiplex PCR was the method, and the copy in TCRdb shows in-frame clones only, minus some. The sample holds about 170,000 clones, 91% seen once. Germline loops: CDR1 KGHSH, CDR2 LQKENI. The V end lost 3 bases, the J end lost 1 base, and 9 bases lay between the germline ends. CDR3 size: 14 residues. The V gene is TRBV18, the J gene TRBJ1-1, with D possibly being TRBD1 (6 bases). The sample comprised blood. The source is a woman aged 25 to 45 in good health. The CDR3 sequence is CASSPGASNTEAFF. CDR3 coding DNA: TGTGCCAGCTCACCGGGGGCATCGAACACTGAAGCTTTCTTT.